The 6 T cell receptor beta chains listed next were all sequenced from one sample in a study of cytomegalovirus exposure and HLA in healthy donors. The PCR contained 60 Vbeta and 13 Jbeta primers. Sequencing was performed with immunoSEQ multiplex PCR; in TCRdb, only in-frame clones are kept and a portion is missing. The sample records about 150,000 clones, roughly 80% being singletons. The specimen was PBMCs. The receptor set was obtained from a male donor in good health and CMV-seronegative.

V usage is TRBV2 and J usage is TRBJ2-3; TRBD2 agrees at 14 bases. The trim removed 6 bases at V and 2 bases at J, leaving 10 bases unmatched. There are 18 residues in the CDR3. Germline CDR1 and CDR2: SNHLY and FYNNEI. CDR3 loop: CASRATSGGVQITDTQYF. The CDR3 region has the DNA TGTGCCAGCAGAGCGACTAGCGGGGGGGTTCAGATCACAGATACGCAGTATTTT. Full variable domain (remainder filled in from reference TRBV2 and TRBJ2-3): EPEVTQTPSHQVTQMGQEVILRCVPISNHLYFYWYRQILGQKVEFLVSFYNNEISEKSEIFDDQFSVERPDGSNFTLKIRSTKLEDSAMYFCASRATSGGVQITDTQYFGPGTRLTVL.

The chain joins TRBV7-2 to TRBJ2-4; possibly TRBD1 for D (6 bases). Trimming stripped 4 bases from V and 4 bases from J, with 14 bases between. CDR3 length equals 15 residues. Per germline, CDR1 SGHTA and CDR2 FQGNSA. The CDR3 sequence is CASSSGGTWKNIQYF. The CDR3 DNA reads TGTGCCAGCAGCTCCGGTGGGACATGGAAAAACATTCAGTACTTC. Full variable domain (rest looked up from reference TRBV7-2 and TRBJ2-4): GAGVSQSPSNKVTEKGKDVELRCDPISGHTALYWYRQSLGQGLEFLIYFQGNSAPDKSGLPSDRFSAERTGGSVSTLTIQRTQQEDSAVYLCASSSGGTWKNIQYFGAGTRLSVL.

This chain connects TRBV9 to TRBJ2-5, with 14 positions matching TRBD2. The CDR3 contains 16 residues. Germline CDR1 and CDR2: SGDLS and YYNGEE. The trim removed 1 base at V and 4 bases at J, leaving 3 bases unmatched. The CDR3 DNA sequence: TGTGCCAGCAGCGTACCGACTAGCGGGGGGGGAGAGACCCAGTACTTC. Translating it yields CASSVPTSGGGETQYF.

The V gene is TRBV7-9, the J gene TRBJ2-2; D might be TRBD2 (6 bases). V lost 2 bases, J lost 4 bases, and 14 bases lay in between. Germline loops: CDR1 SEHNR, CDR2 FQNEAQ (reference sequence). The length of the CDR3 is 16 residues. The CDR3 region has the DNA TGTGCCAGCAGCTTACAAGGCGGGGCAGCCACCGGGGAGCTGTTTTTT. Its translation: CASSLQGGAATGELFF.

CDR3 protein: CASSYADSMTEAFF. The CDR3 DNA is TGTGCCAGCAGTTACGCGGACAGTATGACTGAAGCTTTCTTT. The chain is built from TRBV6-5 and TRBJ1-1; a possible D gene is TRBD1 (6 bases). V dropped 2 bases and J dropped 5 bases, with 12 bases sitting between them. The CDR3 contains 14 residues. Germline V CDR1 and CDR2: MNHEY, SVGAGI.

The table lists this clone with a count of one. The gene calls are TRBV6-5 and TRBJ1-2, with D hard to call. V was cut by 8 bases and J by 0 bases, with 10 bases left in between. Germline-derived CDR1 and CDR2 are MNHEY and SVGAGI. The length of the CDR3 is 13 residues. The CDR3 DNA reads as TGTGCCAGCGGGTCGACACCTAACTATGGCTACACCTTC. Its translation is CASGSTPNYGYTF.